The 8 T cell receptor beta chains below all came from one sample that was sequenced in a study of blood T cells in healthy people across ages. Sample-barcoded 5' priming and a J-beta primer mix drove a second PCR of roughly 7 to 11 cycles. MiXCR, run by TCRdb on the 5' RACE reads, gives a single entry per CDR3 protein. The sample includes about 1.8 million distinct CDR3 sequences, approximately 50% seen only once; the top ten take roughly 2%. The source material was blood. Receptors were obtained from a woman aged 40 to 50 in good health.

The CDR3 nucleotides read TGTGCCAGCAGCCAAGACGAGGGGATGCAGGAGACCCAGTACTTC. Translated, it gives CASSQDEGMQETQYF. This chain joins TRBV4-2 and TRBJ2-5, with D perhaps matching TRBD1 or TRBD2 (5 bases each). Germline V lookup: CDR1 LGHNA, CDR2 YNFKEQ. The CDR3 is made up of 15 amino acids. Trimming cost V 0 bases and J 5 bases, with 13 bases left between them.

The chain couples TRBV25-1 to TRBJ1-6; no reliable D call. This CDR3 contains 13 residues. The germline V and J ends were trimmed by 3 bases and 6 bases, with 6 bases remaining between them. Germline V CDR1 and CDR2: MGHDK, SYGVNS. The CDR3 nucleotides are TGTGCCAGCAGTGACCGACCTAATTCACCCCTCCACTTT. Its protein product is CASSDRPNSPLHF. The variable domain in full, with the rest retrieved from reference TRBV25-1 and TRBJ1-6, is EADIYQTPRYLVIGTGKKITLECSQTMGHDKMYWYQQDPGMELHLIHYSYGVNSTEKGDLSSESTVSRIRTEHFPLTLESARPSHTSQYLCASSDRPNSPLHFGNGTRLTVT.

This chain uses TRBV4-3 with TRBJ2-1; TRBD2 agrees at 8 bases. Germline V gene sequence: CDR1 LGHNA, CDR2 YSLEER. V lost 3 bases, J lost 0 bases, and 10 bases stayed unmatched. This CDR3 region has 18 residues. CDR3: CASSQGLGGGNSYNEQFF. The CDR3 region has the DNA TGCGCCAGCAGCCAGGGCCTCGGGGGGGGGAACTCCTACAATGAGCAGTTCTTC.

With respect to this clonotype: Germline is not matched at one junction end, which may reflect a read error. CDR3 loop: CSARGQAKREQYF. Here the CDR3 DNA reads TGCAGTGCCAGAGGACAGGCAAAGAGGGAGCAGTACTTC. The chain carries TRBV20-1 and TRBJ2-4; the match to TRBD1 covers 7 bases. CDR3 size: 13 residues. Per germline, CDR1 DFQATT and CDR2 SNEGSKA (reference sequence).

The chain carries TRBV7-2 and TRBJ2-7, with D unclear. The CDR3 loop spans 15 amino acids. The germline CDR1 and CDR2 sequences are SGHTA and FQGNSA. V was shortened by 2 bases and J by 7 bases, with 18 bases between the two germline ends. In DNA form, the CDR3 reads TGTGCCAGCAGCTTATCGTCCGCTGAGAGCTATGAGCAGTACTTC. It yields the protein CASSLSSAESYEQYF.

The sample holds a few counts of this clonotype. The chain is built from TRBV5-1 and TRBJ2-7; 8 bases match TRBD1. From germline, CDR1 is SGHRS and CDR2 YFSETQ. The CDR3 spans 14 residues. J lost 6 bases, V lost 4 bases, and 9 bases had no gene match. DNA of the CDR3: TGCGCCAGCAGCGTCGACAGGGGTAGCCGCGAGCAGTACTTC. It yields the protein CASSVDRGSREQYF.

The chain combines TRBV3-1 with TRBJ1-2; TRBD1 is a possible D gene (5 bases). This CDR3 is built from 14 residues. The germline gives CDR1 LGHDT, CDR2 YNNKEL (reference sequence). V was pared by 1 base and J by 3 bases, with 9 bases between. Here the CDR3 DNA reads TGTGCCAGCAGCCAAGCAGGGAAATACTATGGCTACACCTTC. Translation gives CASSQAGKYYGYTF.

This clonotype was found a few times. The chain carries TRBV6-2 or TRBV6-3 and TRBJ2-1; 9 positions agree with TRBD2. V shed 6 bases, J shed 7 bases, and the junction held 13 bases outside the gene matches. The CDR3 covers 16 residues. Germline CDR1 reads MNHEY; CDR2 reads SVGEGT. The CDR3 loop reads CASRRRPGGGVNEQFF. The CDR3 DNA reads TGTGCCAGCAGACGTCGACCCGGCGGGGGGGTTAATGAGCAGTTCTTC.